The 16 T cell receptor beta chains below come from one sample, sequenced in a study of blood T cell repertoires in COVID-19 (dated by TCRdb to 2020 to 2021). Library preparation was by the immunoSEQ multiplex PCR assay. As stored in TCRdb, this immuneACCESS dataset retains in-frame rearrangements with V and J assigned. A fraction of the clones does not appear; measured against another copy, unresolved V genes explain less than half of the discrepancy, and the remainder lacks a known reason. Here the sample has approximately 74,000 clones; around nine tenths occur a single time. More than 1.5% of the sample lies in the top ten. Source material: peripheral blood. The receptors come from a woman of 80 years or more with active or convalescent COVID-19.

The chain recombines TRBV4-3 with TRBJ2-1; 7 nucleotides agree with TRBD2. Per germline, CDR1 LGHNA and CDR2 YSLEER. The CDR3 sequence is 17 residues long. V was clipped by 0 bases and J by 6 bases; unmatched bases: 11. As DNA, the CDR3 is TGCGCCAGCAGCCAAGATCCCTGGAGGGTAGCGGGCAATGAGCAGTTCTTC. The encoded protein is CASSQDPWRVAGNEQFF.

This rearrangement joins TRBV4-3 to TRBJ1-1; 11 nucleotides match TRBD1. The CDR3 is 17 residues long. After removal of 0 bases from V and 5 bases from J, the junction contained 8 bases not matched to a gene. Germline V CDR1 and CDR2: LGHNA, YSLEER. CDR3 coding DNA: TGCGCCAGCAGCCAAGATCCCGGACAGGGGGCGCGTACTGAAGCTTTCTTT. It specifies CASSQDPGQGARTEAFF.

The chain employs TRBV6-2 or TRBV6-3 and TRBJ2-7; TRBD2 agrees at 7 bases. Germline V lookup: CDR1 MNHEY, CDR2 SVGEGT. V lost 0 bases to trimming and J lost 2 bases; unmatched junction nucleotides: 4. There are 15 residues in the CDR3. The CDR3 nucleotides read TGTGCCAGCAGTTACTCGGCTAGCGGAACCTACGAGCAGTACTTC. The encoded protein is CASSYSASGTYEQYF.

The chain joins TRBV7-9 to TRBJ1-5, with 9 bases identical to TRBD1. Germline CDR1 is SEHNR and CDR2 is FQNEAQ (reference sequence). There are 16 residues in the CDR3. The ends lost 5 bases at V and 6 bases at J; junction bases unmatched: 11. The CDR3: CASSERDRAVPQPQHF. CDR3 sequence (DNA): TGTGCCAGCAGCGAGAGGGACAGGGCAGTCCCTCAGCCCCAGCATTTT.

This clone was seen only once. V is TRBV5-1 and J is TRBJ2-5; 7 nucleotides align to TRBD1. CDR1 and CDR2 (germline): SGHRS, YFSETQ. The CDR3 is made up of 13 amino acids. J was trimmed by 3 bases and V by 2 bases; bases with no gene match: 1. CDR3 DNA: TGCGCCAGCAGCTTCGGGACAGAAGAGACCCAGTACTTC. Protein sequence: CASSFGTEETQYF.

The chain links TRBV6-5 to TRBJ1-5, with a weak D call TRBD1 (6 bases). CDR1 is MNHEY and CDR2 is SVGAGI in the germline V gene. The V end was cut by 8 bases, the J end by 6 bases, with 14 bases between. The CDR3 loop spans 13 amino acids. The DNA for the CDR3 is TGTGCCAGCTGGCGGGGGCAAGGTCAGCCCCAGCATTTT. It encodes CASWRGQGQPQHF.

This sequence joins TRBV19 and TRBJ2-1; D is possibly TRBD1 (6 bases). CDR1 LNHDA and CDR2 SQIVND come from the germline V gene (reference sequence). V lost 4 bases to trimming and J lost 5 bases, with 18 bases between them. The CDR3 runs 16 residues. The DNA of the CDR3 is TGTGCCAGTAGTACCCCGACAGGAGCCAGCCACAATGAGCAGTTCTTC. Encoded protein: CASSTPTGASHNEQFF.

The rearrangement uses TRBV4-2 and TRBJ2-5; 8 bases align to TRBD2. This CDR3 is 15 amino acids long. Germline values: CDR1 LGHNA, CDR2 YNFKEQ. The ends lost 4 bases at V and 2 bases at J; junction bases unmatched: 6. DNA for the CDR3: TGTGCCAGCAGCCCCCGGGTAGCGGGGCAAGAGACCCAGTACTTC. Translating it yields CASSPRVAGQETQYF.

The chain has TRBV13 and TRBJ1-4; D is perhaps TRBD1 (6 bases). Germline V CDR1 and CDR2: PRHDT, FYEKMQ (reference sequence). V dropped 5 bases and J dropped 7 bases, with 17 bases sitting between them. The CDR3 is made up of 15 amino acids. For the CDR3, the DNA is TGTGCCAGCAGCCCTCGGGACATTCCGTTTGAAAAACTGTTTTTT. Its translation is CASSPRDIPFEKLFF.

The rearrangement links TRBV5-4 to TRBJ2-7; 7 bases are shared with TRBD2. Looked up from germline, CDR1 is SGHNT and CDR2 is YYREEE (reference sequence). The CDR3 loop spans 14 amino acids. V lost 5 bases, J lost 3 bases, and 8 bases stayed unmatched. CDR3 coding DNA: TGTGCCAGCAGTAAACCGGGACTAATCTACGAGCAGTACTTC. Residues: CASSKPGLIYEQYF.

This clone was found once. This chain joins TRBV30 and TRBJ1-1; D is undetermined. The V and J ends lost 2 bases and 0 bases respectively, with 7 bases between them. In germline, CDR1 is GTSNPN, CDR2 SVGIG (reference sequence). The CDR3 extends over 13 amino acids. DNA for the CDR3: TGTGCCTGGAGTAAGAACTTGAACACTGAAGCTTTCTTT. It specifies CAWSKNLNTEAFF.

The V gene is TRBV3-1 (or the pseudogene TRBV3-2), the J gene TRBJ2-3; perhaps TRBD2 as D (5 bases). The V end was cut by 4 bases, the J end by 8 bases, with 22 bases between. Germline V gives CDR1 LGHDT, CDR2 YNNKEL (reference sequence). CDR3 length: 16 residues. CDR3 region: CASSPTGLLEASTQYF. CDR3 sequence (DNA): TGTGCCAGCAGCCCCACCGGCCTCCTGGAGGCGAGTACGCAGTATTTT.

This chain uses TRBV5-1 with TRBJ1-4; D is perhaps TRBD1 (5 bases). V was trimmed by 0 bases and J by 5 bases, leaving 8 bases between them. This CDR3 comprises 14 residues. CDR1 SGHRS and CDR2 YFSETQ come from the germline V gene. The chain's CDR3 is CASSLEGVNEKLFF. The CDR3 bases are TGCGCCAGCAGCTTGGAAGGGGTAAATGAAAAACTGTTTTTT.

On this clone: In the same sample, other DNA sequences code for this CDR3. The gene calls are TRBV14 and TRBJ2-7; tentatively, D is TRBD2 (6 bases). The CDR3 has 14 amino acids. Trimming cost V 4 bases and J 2 bases, with 12 bases left between them. The germline CDR1 and CDR2 sequences are SGHDN and FVKESK. The CDR3 DNA sequence: TGTGCCAGCAGCCCCGGGGGACCACCCTACGAGCAGTACTTC. It encodes CASSPGGPPYEQYF.

The chain employs TRBV2 and TRBJ2-7; possibly TRBD2 for D (6 bases). In germline, CDR1 is SNHLY, CDR2 FYNNEI. The CDR3 totals 14 residues. The ends were cut back, 6 bases at V and 5 bases at J, with 17 bases in the middle. CDR3 region: CASRDSYGSHEQYF. CDR3 in DNA: TGTGCCAGCAGGGACTCCTACGGGAGCCACGAGCAGTACTTC.

The chain couples TRBV14 to TRBJ2-1; 12 bases map to TRBD2. Germline CDR1 SGHDN, CDR2 FVKESK. The CDR3 sequence is 15 residues long. The V gene end was trimmed by 4 bases and the J gene end by 7 bases; junction bases not matched to a gene: 5. The CDR3 sequence: CASSPTSGGRNEQFF. The CDR3 bases are TGTGCCAGCAGCCCCACTAGCGGGGGGCGTAATGAGCAGTTCTTC.